This T cell receptor (beta chain) was documented in a study of blood T cell repertoires in COVID-19. About the research overall: Specimens from acute and convalescent COVID-19 originated in the United States, Italy and Spain.

Sequencing used immunoSEQ multiplex PCR; TCRdb keeps in-frame clones, though not all of them. The repertoire holds approximately 250,000 clones, with around 80% as singletons. All enrollees were about 18 to 95 years old and from fewer than 30 US areas. CDR1 and CDR2 (germline): LGHNA, YNFKEQ. V was clipped by 1 base and J by 6 bases, with 18 bases between them. This CDR3 is built from 17 residues. The clonotype comes from a man aged 25-45 years with acute COVID-19. The V and J genes are TRBV4-2 and TRBJ2-2; TRBD2 might be the D (6 bases). The material sequenced was PBMCs or T cells enriched from blood (not recorded which). The chain's CDR3 is CASSQGWDLGLSGELFF. CDR3 DNA: TGTGCCAGCAGCCAAGGCTGGGACTTGGGGCTCTCCGGGGAGCTGTTTTTT.